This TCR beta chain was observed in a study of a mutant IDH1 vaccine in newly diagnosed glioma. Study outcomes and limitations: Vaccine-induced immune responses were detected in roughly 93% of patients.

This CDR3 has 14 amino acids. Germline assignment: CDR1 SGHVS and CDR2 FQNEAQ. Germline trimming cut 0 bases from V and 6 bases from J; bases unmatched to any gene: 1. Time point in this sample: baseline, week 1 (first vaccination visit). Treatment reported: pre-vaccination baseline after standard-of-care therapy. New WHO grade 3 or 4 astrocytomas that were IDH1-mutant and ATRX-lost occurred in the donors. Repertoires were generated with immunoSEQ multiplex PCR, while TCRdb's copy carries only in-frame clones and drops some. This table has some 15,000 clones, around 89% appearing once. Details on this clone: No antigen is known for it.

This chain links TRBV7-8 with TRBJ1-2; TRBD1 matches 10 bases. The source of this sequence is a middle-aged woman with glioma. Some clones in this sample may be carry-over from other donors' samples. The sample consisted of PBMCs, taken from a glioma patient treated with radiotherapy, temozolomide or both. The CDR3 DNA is TGTGCCAGCAGCTTAGCCGGACAGGGGGATGGCTACACCTTC. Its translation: CASSLAGQGDGYTF.